This T cell receptor (beta chain) was retrieved from a study of T cell responses to AZD1222 COVID-19 vaccine. Whole-study findings and limits: Spike as a whole was targeted by vaccine-associated CD4 TCRs, dominant at 160-218 and 743-854. Elevations in Spike-specific TCR breadth and depth followed administration of two AZD1222 doses. Donors skewed white British and female; clonal diversity was possibly underestimated. Within unmutated variant regions lay the reported targets of nearly half of spike-specific TCRs.

Germline lookup yields CDR1 MNHEY and CDR2 SVGAGI. This CDR3 has 14 amino acids. V lost 0 bases and J lost 3, with 8 bases in between. TCRdb's table, derived via immunoSEQ multiplex PCR, lists solely in-frame clones and lacks some. The table lists about 120,000 clones, 92% of them singletons. Regarding this clone: The antigen is undetermined.

The rearrangement links TRBV6-5 to TRBJ1-1; D unresolved. Sequencing was performed on peripheral blood, taken on day 0 of AZD1222 vaccination. The source of this sequence is an adult in good health. In DNA form, the CDR3 reads TGTGCCAGCAGTTACTCGGAGGCTTACACTGAAGCTTTCTTT. It yields the protein CASSYSEAYTEAFF.